This record looks at one T cell receptor beta chain sequence and its context. Its specificity is unknown. J gave up 1 base and V 1 base, and 7 bases lay outside the gene matches. The germline gives CDR1 SGHTA, CDR2 FQGNSA. The length of the CDR3 is 17 residues. The data derive from a study of identical twins. TCRdb reprocessed the 5' RACE reads with MiXCR, giving one entry per CDR3 protein. The sample has about 240,000 distinct CDR3 sequences, about an eighth seen once. Notes on the study in general: Models, which agreed with sharing between unrelated individuals, nonetheless underestimated the out-of-frame TCR alpha sharing seen in monozygotic twins. Cross-sectional statistical analysis, not tracking of the same donors, underpinned the conclusions.

These same records also appear under a second study, on yellow fever vaccine responses in identical twins.

The clonotype originates from a woman aged 18-35 years in good health. The sequencing input was memory (CD45RO+) T cells sorted from blood. The chain joins TRBV7-2 to TRBJ2-7, with 10 positions matching TRBD2. CDR3 protein: CASSLGPGLARSYEQYF. Here the CDR3 DNA reads TGTGCCAGCAGCTTAGGTCCGGGACTAGCGCGATCCTACGAGCAGTACTTC.